This TCR beta chain was observed in a study of T cells of healthy individuals. TCRdb reprocessed the 5' RACE reads with MiXCR, giving one entry per CDR3 protein. The sample records about 41,000 distinct CDR3 sequences, 3.5% to 5.5% being singletons. The table lists this clonotype with many counts. This TCR was sampled from a human donor in good health.

CDR3 nucleotide sequence: TGTGCCAGCAACCGGGACTCGATATCACCCCTCCACTTT. Protein: CASNRDSISPLHF. This sequence joins TRBV6-1 and TRBJ1-6; TRBD1 is a possible D gene (5 bases). CDR3 length equals 13 residues. Germline V gene data show CDR1 as MNHNS and CDR2 as SASEGT. V shed 7 bases and J shed 10 bases, with 14 bases lying between them.